This T cell receptor (beta chain) is drawn from a study of T cell changes during pregnancy in multiple sclerosis. V lost 8 bases to trimming and J lost 0 bases, with 7 bases between them. The germline V gene has CDR1 MNHEY and CDR2 SVGAGI. CDR3 length equals 12 residues. Produced via immunoSEQ multiplex PCR; TCRdb's table is partial and in-frame only. Of roughly 70,000 clones listed, approximately 94% are singletons. The source was peripheral blood, collected in the third trimester of pregnancy. J is TRBJ1-1 and V is TRBV6-5; D not certain. This clonotype was obtained from a female donor with multiple sclerosis, enrolled in a pregnancy study. CDR3 sequence reads: CASLFLNTEAFF. DNA for the CDR3: TGTGCCAGCCTTTTCTTGAACACTGAAGCTTTCTTT.